The next 13 T cell receptor beta chains were all read from a single sample in a study of T-cell memory formation after mild COVID-19. One entry per CDR3 protein, called by TCRdb with MiXCR from the 5' RACE reads. The sample has 150,000 to 200,000 distinct CDR3 sequences; 11% are singletons. The sample comprised PBMCs or a T cell subset sorted from them (not recorded which). These receptors were collected from a man in his late teens or twenties who had mild COVID-19 (a few samples of this study predate the infection). Cell type and time point are not known.

CDR3 in DNA: TGTGCCAGCAGCTTAGATGTATTCAGCAGGTCGGTTGCTTTCTTT. Amino acids: CASSLDVFSRSVAFF. J is TRBJ1-1 and V is TRBV7-8, with D unclear. The CDR3 has 15 amino acids. V was pared by 1 base and J by 11 bases, with 20 bases between. Germline CDR1 and CDR2: SGHVS and FQNEAQ.

The J gene is TRBJ1-3, the V gene TRBV20-1; TRBD1 matches 7 bases. The CDR3 is made up of 14 amino acids. Losses at the gene ends were 6 bases for V and 0 bases for J; bases not matched to a gene: 5. Germline loops: CDR1 DFQATT, CDR2 SNEGSKA (reference sequence). CDR3 sequence: CSASRTGSGNTIYF. CDR3 in DNA: TGCAGTGCAAGCAGGACAGGCTCTGGAAACACCATATATTTT.

In this sample, this clonotype turned up many times. This chain links TRBV14 with TRBJ1-4; 11 bases map to TRBD1. V lost 4 bases and J lost 8; bases outside the gene matches: 3. Germline CDR1 is SGHDN and CDR2 is FVKESK. The CDR3 has 14 amino acids. The CDR3 bases are TGTGCCAGCAGCCCGGGGACAGGGGGAGAAAAACTGTTTTTT. This translates into CASSPGTGGEKLFF.

The chain is built from TRBV7-9 and TRBJ2-7; 12 bases agree with TRBD2. Per the germline V gene, CDR1 is SEHNR and CDR2 is FQNEAQ (reference sequence). The CDR3 extends over 17 amino acids. The V gene end was trimmed by 1 base and the J gene end by 3 bases; junction bases not matched to a gene: 7. The CDR3 nucleotides read TGTGCCAGCAGCTTAGATAAAGGGACTAGCGGGTTCTACGAGCAGTACTTC. It is translated as CASSLDKGTSGFYEQYF.

The V gene is TRBV23-1, the J gene TRBJ2-7; D is unresolved. TRBV23-1 belongs to the ORF category, with a function that is uncertain. This CDR3 has 14 residues. Trimming stripped 4 bases from V and 5 bases from J, with 15 bases between. CDR3 residues: CASSRKGWAHEQYF. As DNA, the CDR3 is TGCGCCAGCAGTCGCAAGGGTTGGGCTCACGAGCAGTACTTC.

This clonotype was seen more than once but under ten times. The gene calls are TRBV4-3 and TRBJ1-2; D remains ambiguous. Trimming removed 0 bases from V and 5 bases from J, with 7 bases in between. Germline values: CDR1 LGHNA, CDR2 YSLEER. This CDR3 region has 13 residues. The CDR3 DNA follows: TGCGCCAGCAGCCAAGATGGGGAGTATGGCTACACCTTC. Translated: CASSQDGEYGYTF.

In DNA form, the CDR3 reads TGTGCCATCGGATCCGGGACAGGGTATAATTCACCCCTCCACTTT. Translating gives CAIGSGTGYNSPLHF. The V call is TRBV7-9, the J call TRBJ1-6; TRBD1 matches at 9 bases. This CDR3 has 15 residues. Germline CDR1 and CDR2: SEHNR and FQNEAQ (reference sequence). The ends lost 10 bases at V and 4 bases at J; junction bases unmatched: 8.

J is TRBJ2-5 and V is TRBV29-1, with D tentatively TRBD2 (6 bases). This CDR3 spans 13 amino acids. Between the trimmed V and J ends, which lost 5 bases and 1 base, there was a span of 11 bases. Looked up from germline, CDR1 is SQVTM and CDR2 is ANQGSEA. CDR3 in DNA: TGCAGCGTTATACGGGGGATCCAAGAGACCCAGTACTTC. It yields the protein CSVIRGIQETQYF. The variable domain in full, with the rest retrieved from reference TRBV29-1 and TRBJ2-5, is SAVISQKPSRDICQRGTSLTIQCQVDSQVTMMFWYRQQPGQSLTLIATANQGSEATYESGFVIDKFPISRPNLTFSTLTVSNMSPEDSSIYLCSVIRGIQETQYFGPGTRLLVL.

This clonotype was recorded at least ten times. The chain couples TRBV6-6 to TRBJ1-1; D is uncertain. Deletions cut 5 bases from V and 2 bases from J, with 12 bases between. This CDR3 is built from 14 residues. CDR1 and CDR2 (germline): MNHNY, SVGAGI (reference sequence). CDR3 loop: CASSGRGRNTEAFF. The CDR3 region has the DNA TGTGCCAGCAGTGGGCGCGGGAGAAACACTGAAGCTTTCTTT.

This clonotype was seen at least ten times. The CDR3 DNA sequence: TGTGCCAGCAGCCAAGATACGCTGGGGGCGGGCACCGGGGAGCTGTTTTTT. This codes for CASSQDTLGAGTGELFF. V and J are TRBV4-2 and TRBJ2-2, with D possibly being TRBD1 (6 bases). The germline V gene has CDR1 LGHNA and CDR2 YNFKEQ. V lost 0 bases to trimming and J lost 4 bases, with 15 bases between them. CDR3 length: 17 residues.

At least ten counts were recorded for this clonotype. The V and J genes are TRBV6-2 or TRBV6-3 and TRBJ1-1, with 7 positions matching TRBD1. The CDR3 spans 13 residues. Per germline, CDR1 MNHEY and CDR2 SVGEGT. The V gene end was trimmed by 8 bases and the J gene end by 4 bases; junction bases not matched to a gene: 7. The CDR3, as DNA: TGTGCCAGCGCTTTACAGGGGCTCACTGAAGCTTTCTTT. Translation: CASALQGLTEAFF.

The chain couples TRBV6-1 to TRBJ1-1; 7 nucleotides match TRBD1. The V gene end was trimmed by 6 bases and the J gene end by 0 bases; junction bases not matched to a gene: 4. The CDR3 contains 14 residues. The germline V gene encodes CDR1 MNHNS and CDR2 SASEGT. The CDR3 DNA is TGTGCCAGCAGAGAAACAGGGGTGAACACTGAAGCTTTCTTT. Translating gives CASRETGVNTEAFF.

This chain connects TRBV7-2 to TRBJ2-3; TRBD2 agrees at 8 bases. V lost 1 base to trimming and J lost 1 base; unmatched junction nucleotides: 1. The CDR3 length is 15 residues. Germline CDR1 SGHTA, CDR2 FQGNSA. CDR3 nucleotide sequence: TGTGCCAGCAGCTTAGAACTAGCGGGCACAGATACGCAGTATTTT. This codes for CASSLELAGTDTQYF.